This T cell receptor beta chain was sequenced during a study of T cells in Graves' hyperthyroidism and ophthalmopathy. Points from the study as a whole: Ophthalmopathy was separated from stable hyperthyroidism by a 13 V-J model.

There are a few counts of this clonotype. Its antigen is unidentified. Amplified TCR beta CDR3 regions came from RNA transcripts. First-round RT-PCR targeting the TCR CDR3 was performed with the HTBI primer set. TCRdb itself ran the multiplex PCR reads through MiXCR, one entry per CDR3 protein. The table has 600,000 or so distinct CDR3 sequences, about 14% seen once; the top ten hold around 12%. The sample consisted of blood. The TCR originated in a woman aged 45 to 65 with Graves' ophthalmopathy.

CDR3 DNA sequence: TGTGCCAGCAGCGTATGGACTAGCGGGATTTCCTACAATGAGCAGTTCTTC. Translation gives CASSVWTSGISYNEQFF. This rearrangement joins TRBV7-6 to TRBJ2-1, with 12 bases matching TRBD2. Germline assignment: CDR1 SGHVS and CDR2 FNYEAQ. The CDR3 runs 17 residues. V shed 5 bases, J shed 1 base, and the junction held 6 bases outside the gene matches. The complete variable domain, with remaining parts taken from reference TRBV7-6 and TRBJ2-1, reads GAGVSQSPRYKVTKRGQDVALRCDPISGHVSLYWYRQALGQGPEFLTYFNYEAQQDKSGLPNDRFSAERPEGSISTLTIQRTEQRDSAMYRCASSVWTSGISYNEQFFGPGTRLTVL.